Below are 20 T cell receptor beta chains sequenced from a single sample in a study of blood T cells in healthy people across ages. The use of a sample-barcoded 5' primer and a J-beta primer mix characterized a second PCR of about 7 to 12 cycles. Via MiXCR, TCRdb re-called the 5' RACE reads, giving one row per CDR3 protein. The table has some 750,000 distinct CDR3 sequences, about a fifth seen once. The source material was blood. These receptors all stem from an older man in good health.

This clonotype was observed a handful of times. This chain uses TRBV25-1 with TRBJ1-5; D call uncertain. Germline assignment: CDR1 MGHDK and CDR2 SYGVNS. The CDR3 has 13 amino acids. V lost 4 bases and J 3 bases, leaving 7 bases between the germline ends. This CDR3 is CASSGRFNQPQHF. CDR3 DNA sequence: TGTGCCAGCAGTGGAAGGTTCAATCAGCCCCAGCATTTT.

The chain joins TRBV24-1 to TRBJ2-3; weak D call: TRBD1 (6 bases). The CDR3 is 15 amino acids. The ends were cut back, 7 bases at V and 0 bases at J, with 13 bases in the middle. Per the germline V gene, CDR1 is KGHDR and CDR2 is SFDVKD. CDR3 loop: CATRPGHLSTDTQYF. The CDR3 nucleotides are TGTGCCACCAGGCCGGGACACCTAAGCACAGATACGCAGTATTTT.

This clonotype was detected only a few times. The chain couples TRBV6-5 to TRBJ2-6; 7 bases fit TRBD1. V shed 0 bases, J shed 9 bases, and the junction held 5 bases outside the gene matches. CDR3 size: 15 residues. Germline lookup yields CDR1 MNHEY and CDR2 SVGAGI. In DNA, the CDR3 is TGTGCCAGCAGTTACTCGAGGGACAGAGTCAACGTCCTGACTTTC. Translation: CASSYSRDRVNVLTF.

The V and J genes are TRBV12-3 or TRBV12-4 and TRBJ2-1, with a weak D call TRBD2 (5 bases). V was shortened by 6 bases and J by 0 bases, with 12 bases between the two germline ends. This CDR3 is 15 amino acids long. The CDR3 sequence: CASRLTGSSYNEQFF. For the CDR3, the DNA is TGTGCCAGCAGATTAACTGGGAGCTCCTACAATGAGCAGTTCTTC.

V is TRBV7-2 and J is TRBJ2-1; no definite D call. Germline lookup yields CDR1 SGHTA and CDR2 FQGNSA. The ends were cut back, 4 bases at V and 4 bases at J, with 14 bases in the middle. The CDR3 has 15 residues. CDR3 DNA sequence: TGTGCCAGCAGCTCCCTGACTCCCTTATACAATGAGCAGTTCTTC. Translation gives CASSSLTPLYNEQFF.

Worth noting for this clonotype: A junction end diverges from the germline sequence, so it may reflect a read error. V usage is TRBV6-5 and J usage is TRBJ2-5, with D hard to call. This CDR3 has 15 amino acids. CDR1 MNHEY and CDR2 SVGAGI come from the germline V gene. Written as DNA, the CDR3 is TGTGTCAGCAGTTACTCGAATCCCCCAGGAGAGACCCAGTACTTC. Its protein product is CVSSYSNPPGETQYF.

The chain recombines TRBV29-1 with TRBJ2-2; perhaps TRBD2 as D (5 bases). V shed 4 bases and J shed 5 bases, with 14 bases lying between them. This CDR3 has 14 amino acids. CDR1 SQVTM and CDR2 ANQGSEA come from the germline V gene. CDR3 in DNA: TGCAGCGTTGGCAGCGAGGGAAGAACCGGGGAGCTGTTTTTT. Amino acid sequence: CSVGSEGRTGELFF.

CDR3 nucleotide sequence: TGTGCCAGCAGCTTAATGGGGGGCCAACTTGAGCAGTTCTTC. Residues: CASSLMGGQLEQFF. The V call is TRBV7-3, the J call TRBJ2-1; perhaps D is TRBD1 or TRBD2 (6 bases each). The germline V gene has CDR1 SGHTA and CDR2 FQGTGA. The CDR3 is made up of 14 amino acids. The V end was cut by 1 base, the J end by 9 bases, with 13 bases between.

This clonotype appeared a few times. The chain combines TRBV6-6 with TRBJ2-2; tentatively, D is TRBD1 (7 bases). This CDR3 is 16 amino acids long. Per the germline V gene, CDR1 is MNHNY and CDR2 is SVGAGI (reference sequence). V shed 4 bases and J shed 5 bases, with 17 bases lying between them. CDR3 DNA sequence: TGTGCCAGCAGTTCCACTAACAGGGGAGGAACCGGGGAGCTGTTTTTT. Translating it yields CASSSTNRGGTGELFF.

This clonotype has a handful of counts. The chain uses TRBV7-8 and TRBJ2-5, with 10 bases lining up with TRBD1. After removal of 5 bases from V and 5 bases from J, the junction contained 5 bases not matched to a gene. This CDR3 contains 14 residues. Germline V gives CDR1 SGHVS, CDR2 FQNEAQ. In DNA, the CDR3 is TGTGCCAGCAGCACAAGGACAGGGGGTGAGACCCAGTACTTC. Its protein is CASSTRTGGETQYF.

Regarding this clonotype: The missing conserved phenylalanine or tryptophan at the end of this CDR3 makes a read error likely. In DNA, the CDR3 is TGTGCCAGCAGCTTAGATGCGGGCCTGAACACTGAAGCTTTCCTT. Translation gives CASSLDAGLNTEAFL. The rearrangement uses TRBV7-2 and TRBJ1-1, with D unclear. CDR1 is SGHTA, CDR2 FQGNSA, per germline. V lost 1 base and J lost 0, with 9 bases in between. The CDR3 runs to 15 residues.

The CDR3 sequence is CASSRLAGVLETQYF. DNA for the CDR3: TGTGCCAGCAGTCGACTAGCGGGAGTATTGGAGACCCAGTACTTC. V is TRBV7-2 and J is TRBJ2-5; TRBD2 matches at 12 bases. CDR3 size: 15 residues. The trim removed 6 bases at V and 5 bases at J, leaving 7 bases unmatched. In germline, CDR1 is SGHTA, CDR2 FQGNSA.

This clonotype was counted only a few times. The J gene is TRBJ2-3, the V gene TRBV3-1; no definite D call. The CDR3 extends over 13 amino acids. The V end was cut by 3 bases, the J end by 11 bases, with 15 bases between. CDR1 is LGHDT and CDR2 is YNNKEL in the germline V gene (reference sequence). CDR3 DNA: TGTGCCAGCAGCCATGCCCCTTTGAATGAGCAGTATTTT. This encodes CASSHAPLNEQYF.

This clonotype came up a few times. The rearrangement links TRBV20-1 to TRBJ2-6, with a weak D call TRBD1 (6 bases). This CDR3 has 15 residues. Germline assignment: CDR1 DFQATT and CDR2 SNEGSKA (reference sequence). V shed 4 bases and J shed 0 bases, with 10 bases lying between them. The CDR3 is CSAMDRNSGANVLTF. The CDR3 DNA is TGCAGTGCTATGGACAGAAACTCTGGGGCCAACGTCCTGACTTTC.

This clonotype has only one observation. The chain links TRBV19 to TRBJ1-2; D gene unclear. The CDR3 is 11 residues long. Germline CDR1 LNHDA, CDR2 SQIVND (reference sequence). V lost 3 bases to trimming and J lost 6 bases, with 5 bases between them. This CDR3 is CASSIFNGYTF. The CDR3 bases are TGTGCCAGTAGTATTTTCAATGGCTACACCTTC.

The J gene is TRBJ2-5, the V gene TRBV7-3; TRBD2 is a possible D gene (6 bases). The DNA matches TRBJ2-7 better at its end, which makes the J call doubtful. Germline values: CDR1 SGHTA, CDR2 FQGTGA. The CDR3 runs to 10 residues. The CDR3 loop reads CAILAREQYV. CDR3 DNA sequence: TGTGCCATACTAGCTCGCGAGCAGTACGTC.

The chain joins TRBV15 to TRBJ1-3; D is ambiguous. The CDR3 is 16 residues long. The V gene lost 0 bases and the J gene lost 0 bases, with 9 bases spanning the gap. The germline CDR1 and CDR2 sequences are LNHNV and YYDKDF (reference sequence). The CDR3 sequence: CATSRDVGISGNTIYF. The CDR3 DNA reads as TGTGCCACCAGCAGAGATGTGGGAATCTCTGGAAACACCATATATTTT.

This sequence joins TRBV12-3 or TRBV12-4 and TRBJ2-3; 7 nucleotides align to TRBD1. The junction had 11 bases not matched to a gene; V was cut back by 5 bases and J by 3 bases. This CDR3 region has 16 residues. The CDR3 spells CASSLSDLTGTDTQYF. The CDR3, as DNA: TGTGCCAGCAGTCTCTCGGACTTGACAGGGACAGATACGCAGTATTTT.

This clonotype has only one observation. The CDR3 loop reads CASSSSGTGGTDTQYF. DNA of the CDR3: TGCGCCAGCAGCTCCTCCGGGACAGGGGGCACAGATACGCAGTATTTT. The chain employs TRBV5-1 and TRBJ2-3; 10 bases line up with TRBD1. With V trimmed by 3 bases and J by 1 base, 5 bases remained unmatched. The CDR3 length is 16 residues. Germline V CDR1 and CDR2: SGHRS, YFSETQ.

The table lists this clonotype with a few counts. This CDR3 reads CASRKGTSGAYEQYF. The CDR3 DNA reads as TGTGCCAGCCGCAAGGGAACTAGCGGGGCCTACGAGCAGTACTTC. The chain is built from TRBV6-2 or TRBV6-3 and TRBJ2-7; 10 nucleotides agree with TRBD2. The CDR3 consists of 15 residues. Germline assignment: CDR1 MNHEY and CDR2 SVGEGT. The V gene end was trimmed by 8 bases and the J gene end by 2 bases; junction bases not matched to a gene: 9.